This passage covers 5 T cell receptor beta chains from one sample sequenced in a study of Graves' ophthalmopathy and Graves' hyperthyroidism. RNA transcripts served as template for amplifying TCR beta CDR3 sequences. First-round RT-PCR with HTBI primers preceded a second-round multiplex PCR. TCRdb reanalysed the multiplex PCR reads using MiXCR and keeps one entry per CDR3 protein. The top ten hold over 8.5% of the sample, which has about 1.1 million distinct CDR3 sequences, approximately 35% seen once. The sequencing input was peripheral blood or thyroid tissue (not recorded which). The origin of the receptors is an adult man with Graves' hyperthyroidism.

Regarding this clonotype: A clone one base away is much larger, so this may be a read error. The rearrangement joins TRBV9 to TRBJ2-2; the match to TRBD2 covers 7 bases. The CDR3 length is 16 residues. Germline V gene lookup returns CDR1 SGDLS and CDR2 YYNGEE. V was pared by 4 bases and J by 3 bases, with 9 bases of the junction left unmatched. CDR3 region: CASSPWGEGDTGELFF. The DNA for the CDR3 is TGTGCCAGCAGCCCATGGGGGGAGGGCGACACCGGGGAGCTGTTTTTT.

This rearrangement joins TRBV5-4 to TRBJ2-7; possible D gene TRBD2, 5 bases. This CDR3 comprises 14 residues. Germline V gives CDR1 SGHNT, CDR2 YYREEE (reference sequence). Trimming cost V 4 bases and J 2 bases, with 13 bases left between them. The CDR3 region is CASSPGMGAYEQYF. As DNA, the CDR3 is TGTGCCAGCAGCCCCGGTATGGGAGCCTACGAGCAGTACTTC. Together with reference TRBV5-4 and TRBJ2-7, the CDR3 gives the full variable domain: ETGVTQSPTHLIKTRGQQVTLRCSSQSGHNTVSWYQQALGQGPQFIFQYYREEENGRGNFPPRFSGLQFPNYSSELNVNALELDDSALYLCASSPGMGAYEQYFGPGTRLTVT.

J is TRBJ2-7 and V is TRBV7-9; 9 nucleotides align to TRBD1. V gave up 7 bases and J gave up 6 bases; unmatched junction bases: 13. The CDR3 runs to 15 residues. Germline V gives CDR1 SEHNR, CDR2 FQNEAQ (reference sequence). The CDR3 sequence is CASTEQGAFLFEQYF. For the CDR3, the DNA is TGTGCCAGCACCGAACAGGGGGCATTCCTCTTCGAGCAGTACTTC.

This clonotype has only one observation. The junction departs from the called germline gene at one end, perhaps through a read error. The chain links TRBV10-3 to TRBJ1-4; D not resolved. The CDR3 is 17 residues long. Germline V gives CDR1 ENHRY, CDR2 SYGVKD. The CDR3, as DNA: TGTGCCAGCAGTGAAGCAAAGGGCCGTAGGATTAATGAAAAACTGTTTTTT. Translating gives CASSEAKGRRINEKLFF.

The chain has TRBV7-9 and TRBJ2-7; 9 nucleotides align to TRBD1. TRBJ2-5 matches the DNA end more closely, so the J call is doubtful. The CDR3 has 21 residues. Germline V CDR1 and CDR2: SEHNR, FQNEAQ (reference sequence). CDR3 region: CASSHGLLTSPGQGREETQYF. The CDR3 DNA reads as TGTGCCAGCAGCCACGGACTATTAACGTCACCGGGACAGGGAAGGGAAGAGACCCAGTACTTC.